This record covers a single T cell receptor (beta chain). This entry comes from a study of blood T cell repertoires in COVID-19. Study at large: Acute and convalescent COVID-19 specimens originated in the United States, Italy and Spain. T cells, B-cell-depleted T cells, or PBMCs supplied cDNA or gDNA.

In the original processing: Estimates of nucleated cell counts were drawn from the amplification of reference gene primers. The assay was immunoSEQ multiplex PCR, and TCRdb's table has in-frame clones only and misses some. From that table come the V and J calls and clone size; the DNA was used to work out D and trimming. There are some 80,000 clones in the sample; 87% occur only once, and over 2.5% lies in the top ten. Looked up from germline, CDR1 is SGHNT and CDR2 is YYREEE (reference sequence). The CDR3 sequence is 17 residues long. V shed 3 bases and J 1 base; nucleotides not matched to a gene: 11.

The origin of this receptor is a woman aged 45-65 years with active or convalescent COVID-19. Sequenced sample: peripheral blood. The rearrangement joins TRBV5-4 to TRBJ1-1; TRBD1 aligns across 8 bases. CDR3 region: CASSSGWDRTRNTEAFF. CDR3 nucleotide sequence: TGTGCCAGCAGCTCTGGCTGGGACAGGACGAGGAACACTGAAGCTTTCTTT.